A selection of T cell receptor beta chains follows, all from one sample in a study of response to subunit inactivated influenza vaccine. MiXCR, applied by TCRdb to the RT-PCR reads, yields one record per CDR3 protein. This sample has over 800,000 distinct CDR3 sequences, with 20% to 25% found just once. The sample was PBMCs from blood, taken 5 to 6 days after vaccination. These receptors were obtained from a man aged 45-65 years who received an inactivated influenza vaccine. CDR3s include the opening cysteine and the closing phenylalanine or tryptophan. The order of the fields is clone size, D gene, J gene, V gene, CDR3 DNA, CDR3 protein. A D gene is named only where the DNA matches it firmly. Only some rows state a clone size, as once, few, many or a class for expanded clones.

abundance: .
d_gene: .
j_gene: TRBJ2-7
v_gene: TRBV29-1
CDR3nt: TGCAGTATGGCGGACGGTACCTACGAGCAGTACTTC
CDR3aa: CSMADGTYEQYF

abundance: .
d_gene: TRBD1
j_gene: TRBJ2-1
v_gene: TRBV6-1
CDR3nt: TGTGCCAGTTCCGATCAGGGGGCTTGGAATGAGCAGTTCTTC
CDR3aa: CASSDQGAWNEQFF

abundance: few
d_gene: .
j_gene: TRBJ1-2
v_gene: TRBV4-1
CDR3nt: TGCGCCAGCAGCCAAGAGGGAGGTCGCCCCCCGGCCAACTATGGCTACACCTTC
CDR3aa: CASSQEGGRPPANYGYTF

abundance: .
d_gene: TRBD1
j_gene: TRBJ2-4
v_gene: TRBV7-2
CDR3nt: TGTGCCAGCAGTTCGTACAGGGGGAAGGGTCACATTCAGTACTTC
CDR3aa: CASSSYRGKGHIQYF

abundance: .
d_gene: .
j_gene: TRBJ2-7
v_gene: TRBV27
CDR3nt: TGTGCCAGCAGTTTAGGTCCGGTAGGCAAGGGGACGGTCGAGCAGTACTTC
CDR3aa: CASSLGPVGKGTVEQYF

abundance: few
d_gene: .
j_gene: TRBJ2-3
v_gene: TRBV10-3
CDR3nt: TGTGCCATCAGCCCTCCGGGACTGATCGCGCATACGCAGTATTTT
CDR3aa: CAISPPGLIAHTQYF

abundance: .
d_gene: .
j_gene: TRBJ2-1
v_gene: TRBV7-2
CDR3nt: TGTGCCAGCAGCTTTCGTATAGGGAATGAGCAGTTCTTC
CDR3aa: CASSFRIGNEQFF

abundance: .
d_gene: TRBD1
j_gene: TRBJ1-5
v_gene: TRBV12-3/TRBV12-4
CDR3nt: TGTGCCAGCAGTCTACGGACAGGAGTTAGCAATCAGCCCCAGCATTTT
CDR3aa: CASSLRTGVSNQPQHF

abundance: .
d_gene: TRBD2
j_gene: TRBJ2-1
v_gene: TRBV7-6
CDR3nt: TGTGCCAGCAGCTTAGAACTAGCGGGGTTCAATGAGCAGTTCTTC
CDR3aa: CASSLELAGFNEQFF

abundance: .
d_gene: TRBD2
j_gene: TRBJ2-5
v_gene: TRBV9
CDR3nt: TGTGCCAGCAGCCGGGGCGGGAGCTCACTCAGGGAGACCCAGTACTTC
CDR3aa: CASSRGGSSLRETQYF

abundance: .
d_gene: TRBD2
j_gene: TRBJ2-1
v_gene: TRBV7-9
CDR3nt: TGTGCCAGCAGCCGGGGGACTAGCAACAATGAGCAGTTCTTC
CDR3aa: CASSRGTSNNEQFF

abundance: many
d_gene: .
j_gene: TRBJ2-7
v_gene: TRBV20-1
CDR3nt: TGCAGTGCTAGTGGTTGGCAGGGTCATTCCTACGAGCAGTACTTC
CDR3aa: CSASGWQGHSYEQYF